This T cell receptor (beta chain) was sequenced for a study of T-cell memory formation after mild COVID-19. For the study at large: The two donors had largely donor-specific TCR clusters.

Overall study results and limits: Memory sampled before infection contained some responding clones, suggesting cross-reactive memory joined. CD4+ bias marked clones expanding day 15 to 37, unlike balanced contracting clones. Still unconfirmed is whether the second-wave clones peaking on day 37 recognized SARS-CoV-2.

Concerning this clonotype: Its antigen is unknown.

From germline, CDR1 is WSHSY and CDR2 SAAADI. The CDR3 runs 12 residues. V lost 2 bases to trimming and J lost 3 bases, with 4 bases between them. TCRdb called the 5' RACE reads again in MiXCR, with one record for every CDR3 protein. Among roughly 180,000 distinct CDR3 sequences listed, around a sixth were seen once. The chain carries TRBV10-2 and TRBJ2-5; D not resolved. Sample: PBMCs or a T cell subset sorted from them (not recorded which). The sequence came from a man younger than 30 who had mild COVID-19 (a few samples of this study predate the infection). Cell type and time point are not known. The CDR3 sequence: CASSEQKETQYF. The CDR3 region has the DNA TGCGCCAGCAGTGAGCAGAAAGAGACCCAGTACTTC.